This T cell receptor beta chain derives from a study of cytomegalovirus exposure and HLA in healthy donors. Germline CDR1 is SGHVS and CDR2 is FNYEAQ. The CDR3 totals 14 residues. V gave up 0 bases and J gave up 4 bases, with 7 bases separating them. 13 Jbeta primers and 60 Vbeta primers were used for the PCR. Clones were read by immunoSEQ multiplex PCR, and TCRdb kept only the in-frame ones, dropping some. Of roughly 160,000 clones listed, 75% to 90% are singletons. The clonotype was recovered from a male donor in good health and CMV-seronegative. The chain recombines TRBV7-6 with TRBJ1-3, with a weak D call TRBD1 (5 bases). Sequences were obtained from PBMCs. The chain's CDR3 is CASSLARGGNTIYF. CDR3 nucleotides: TGTGCCAGCAGCTTAGCTCGGGGGGGAAACACCATATATTTT.